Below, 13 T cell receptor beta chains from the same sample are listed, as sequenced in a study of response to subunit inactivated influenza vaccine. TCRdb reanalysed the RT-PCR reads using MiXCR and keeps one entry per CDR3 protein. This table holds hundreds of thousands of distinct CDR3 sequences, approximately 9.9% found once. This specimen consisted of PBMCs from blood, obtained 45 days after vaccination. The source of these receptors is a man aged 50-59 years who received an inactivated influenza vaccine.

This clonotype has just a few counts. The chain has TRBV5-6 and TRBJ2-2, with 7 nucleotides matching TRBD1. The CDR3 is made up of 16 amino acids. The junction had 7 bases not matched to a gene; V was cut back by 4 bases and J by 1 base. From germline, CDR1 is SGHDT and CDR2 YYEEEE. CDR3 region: CASSARQGRNTGELFF. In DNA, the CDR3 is TGTGCCAGCAGCGCCCGACAGGGAAGGAACACCGGGGAGCTGTTTTTT.

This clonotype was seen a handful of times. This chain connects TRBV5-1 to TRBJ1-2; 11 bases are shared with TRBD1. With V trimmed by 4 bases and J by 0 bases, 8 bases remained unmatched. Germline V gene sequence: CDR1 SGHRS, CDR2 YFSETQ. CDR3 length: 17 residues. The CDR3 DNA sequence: TGCGCCAGCAGCCCTGGGACAGGGGGTACTGCTAACTATGGCTACACCTTC. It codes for CASSPGTGGTANYGYTF.

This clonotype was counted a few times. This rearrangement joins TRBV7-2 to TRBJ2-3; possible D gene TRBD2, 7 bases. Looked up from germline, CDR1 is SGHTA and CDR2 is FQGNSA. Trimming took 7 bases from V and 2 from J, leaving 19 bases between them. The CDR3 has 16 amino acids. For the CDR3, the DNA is TGTGCCAGCAAACGTGACGGGGGGACATACACAGATACGCAGTATTTT. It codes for CASKRDGGTYTDTQYF.

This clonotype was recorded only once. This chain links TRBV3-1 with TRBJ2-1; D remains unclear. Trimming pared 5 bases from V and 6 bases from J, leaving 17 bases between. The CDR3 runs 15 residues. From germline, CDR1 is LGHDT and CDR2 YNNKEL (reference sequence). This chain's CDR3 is CASSRSLVNSNEQFF. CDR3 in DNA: TGTGCCAGCAGCAGAAGCCTAGTTAATTCCAATGAGCAGTTCTTC.

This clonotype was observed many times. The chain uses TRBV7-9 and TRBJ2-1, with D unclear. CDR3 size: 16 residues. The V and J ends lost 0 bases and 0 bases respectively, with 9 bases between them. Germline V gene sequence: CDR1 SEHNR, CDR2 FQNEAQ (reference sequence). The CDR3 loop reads CASSLAGLGSYNEQFF. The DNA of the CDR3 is TGTGCCAGCAGCTTAGCGGGGTTGGGCTCCTACAATGAGCAGTTCTTC.

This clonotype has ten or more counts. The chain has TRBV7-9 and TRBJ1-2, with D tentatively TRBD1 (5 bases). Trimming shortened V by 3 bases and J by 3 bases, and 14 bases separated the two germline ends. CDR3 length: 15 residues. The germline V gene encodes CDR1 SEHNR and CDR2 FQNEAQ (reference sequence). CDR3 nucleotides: TGTGCCAGCAGCTTGCCCGGACATGCTGACTATGGCTACACCTTC. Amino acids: CASSLPGHADYGYTF.

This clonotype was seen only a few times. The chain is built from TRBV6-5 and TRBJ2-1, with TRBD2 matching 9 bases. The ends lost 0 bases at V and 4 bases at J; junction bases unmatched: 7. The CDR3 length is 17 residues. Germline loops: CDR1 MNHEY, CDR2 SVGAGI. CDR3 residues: CASSYSVPSGTYNEQFF. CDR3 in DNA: TGTGCCAGCAGTTACTCTGTGCCTAGCGGGACATACAATGAGCAGTTCTTC.

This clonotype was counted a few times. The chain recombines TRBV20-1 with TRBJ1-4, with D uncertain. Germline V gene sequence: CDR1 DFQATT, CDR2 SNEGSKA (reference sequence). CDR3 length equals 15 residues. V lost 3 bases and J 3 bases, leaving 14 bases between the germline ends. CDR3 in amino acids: CSASELMGSNEKLFF. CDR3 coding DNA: TGCAGTGCTAGCGAATTGATGGGGTCTAATGAAAAACTGTTTTTT.

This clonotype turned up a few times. The CDR3, as DNA: TGTGCCAGCAGCTTTGGAGGGAGGCATACCGGGGAGCTGTTTTTT. Translated: CASSFGGRHTGELFF. This chain links TRBV5-4 with TRBJ2-2, with D tentatively TRBD2 (6 bases). Trimming shortened V by 2 bases and J by 5 bases, and 13 bases separated the two germline ends. CDR3 size: 15 residues. The germline gives CDR1 SGHNT, CDR2 YYREEE (reference sequence).

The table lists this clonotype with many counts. Written as DNA, the CDR3 is TGCAGTGCTGGACCAAAACAGGGGCGGAAAGAGACCCAGTACTTC. Residues: CSAGPKQGRKETQYF. The chain uses TRBV20-1 and TRBJ2-5; the match to TRBD1 covers 7 bases. This CDR3 is 15 amino acids long. Germline V gene data show CDR1 as DFQATT and CDR2 as SNEGSKA (reference sequence). The junction had 12 bases not matched to a gene; V was cut back by 5 bases and J by 3 bases.

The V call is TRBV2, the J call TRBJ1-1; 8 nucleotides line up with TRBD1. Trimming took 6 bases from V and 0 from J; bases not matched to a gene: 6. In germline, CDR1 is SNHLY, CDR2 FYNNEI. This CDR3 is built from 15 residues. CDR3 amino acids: CASSEDRAVNTEAFF. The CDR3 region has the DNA TGTGCCAGCAGCGAGGACAGGGCCGTGAACACTGAAGCTTTCTTT. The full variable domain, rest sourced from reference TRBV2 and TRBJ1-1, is EPEVTQTPSHQVTQMGQEVILRCVPISNHLYFYWYRQILGQKVEFLVSFYNNEISEKSEIFDDQFSVERPDGSNFTLKIRSTKLEDSAMYFCASSEDRAVNTEAFFGQGTRLTVV.

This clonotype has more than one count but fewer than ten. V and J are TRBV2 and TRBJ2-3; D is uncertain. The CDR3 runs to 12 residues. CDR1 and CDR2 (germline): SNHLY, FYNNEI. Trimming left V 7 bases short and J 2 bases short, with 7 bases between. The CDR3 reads CASKVNTDTQYF. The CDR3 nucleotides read TGTGCCAGCAAGGTCAACACAGATACGCAGTATTTT.

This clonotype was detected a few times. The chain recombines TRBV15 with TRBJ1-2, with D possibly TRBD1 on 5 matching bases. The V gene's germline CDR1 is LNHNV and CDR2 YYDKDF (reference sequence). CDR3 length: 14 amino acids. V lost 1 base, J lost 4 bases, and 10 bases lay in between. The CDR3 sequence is CATSRAGTLYGYTF. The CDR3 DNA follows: TGTGCCACCAGCAGAGCCGGGACTCTCTATGGCTACACCTTC.